This is a list of T cell receptor beta chains from one sample in a study of blood T cell repertoires in COVID-19. Some clones are missing from TCRdb's copy, which holds only in-frame ones; the method was immunoSEQ multiplex PCR. The repertoire holds 250,000 to 400,000 clones, with 90% as singletons. The specimen was PBMCs or T cells enriched from blood (not recorded which). These receptors were collected from a man aged 55 to 70 who had recovered from COVID-19. Each CDR3 is given with its conserved first and last residue. Fields, in order: J gene, CDR3 length, V gene, CDR3 protein.

j_gene: TRBJ2-7
len: 15
v_gene: TRBV4-1
CDR3aa: CASSQPGQGPYEQYF

j_gene: TRBJ2-1
len: 16
v_gene: TRBV3-1/TRBV3-2
CDR3aa: CASSQEGTRLYNEQFF

j_gene: TRBJ1-6
len: 13
v_gene: TRBV7-3
CDR3aa: CASSPARNSPLHF

j_gene: TRBJ1-4
len: 15
v_gene: TRBV6-2/TRBV6-3
CDR3aa: CASSYPGGGPEKLFF

j_gene: TRBJ2-5
len: 16
v_gene: TRBV7-3
CDR3aa: CASSLGTDGRMETQYF

j_gene: TRBJ1-4
len: 15
v_gene: TRBV5-1
CDR3aa: CASSPAGRVQEKLFF

j_gene: TRBJ1-1
len: 16
v_gene: TRBV4-2
CDR3aa: CASSHDREFMNTEAFF

j_gene: TRBJ2-3
len: 16
v_gene: TRBV10-3
CDR3aa: CAISESVGLLTDTQYF

j_gene: TRBJ1-1
len: 13
v_gene: TRBV2
CDR3aa: CASRGQGGTEAFF

j_gene: TRBJ2-7
len: 12
v_gene: TRBV24-1
CDR3aa: CATSDLTGEQYF

j_gene: TRBJ2-5
len: 15
v_gene: TRBV24-1
CDR3aa: CATSDFTGGQETQYF

j_gene: TRBJ1-4
len: 11
v_gene: TRBV30
CDR3aa: CAWSAGEKLFF

j_gene: TRBJ1-3
len: 15
v_gene: TRBV10-3
CDR3aa: CAIRGGDASGNTIYF

j_gene: TRBJ2-2
len: 16
v_gene: TRBV18
CDR3aa: CASSPSGLANTGELFF

j_gene: TRBJ1-2
len: 14
v_gene: TRBV28
CDR3aa: CASYDPGSGDGYTF

j_gene: TRBJ2-1
len: 15
v_gene: TRBV5-1
CDR3aa: CASRASGGPYNEQFF

j_gene: TRBJ2-1
len: 16
v_gene: TRBV7-8
CDR3aa: CASSPYGTPSYNEQFF

j_gene: TRBJ1-2
len: 13
v_gene: TRBV9
CDR3aa: CASSVGDSHGYTF

j_gene: TRBJ1-3
len: 14
v_gene: TRBV7-2
CDR3aa: CASSLEGQRNTIYF

j_gene: TRBJ2-7
len: 15
v_gene: TRBV5-4
CDR3aa: CASSSRQGPTYEQYF

j_gene: TRBJ2-7
len: 14
v_gene: TRBV29-1
CDR3aa: CSVGDRGPTYEQYF

j_gene: TRBJ1-2
len: 15
v_gene: TRBV25-1
CDR3aa: CASLSYRAVPYGYTF

j_gene: TRBJ1-3
len: 17
v_gene: TRBV9
CDR3aa: CASSSYGTGFPGNTIYF

j_gene: TRBJ2-6
len: 15
v_gene: TRBV5-1
CDR3aa: CASSFADRGANVLTF